The next 4 T cell receptor beta chains were all read from a single sample in a study of shared clonotypes between healthy human individuals. Libraries were prepared by immunoSEQ multiplex PCR; TCRdb keeps only in-frame clonotypes and omits some of them. This sample carries over a million clones, more than 75% of them seen once, and the ten largest clones take under 0.6%. The sequencing sample was made of memory CD4+ T cells from PBMCs. The subset was: CD45RA-negative fraction. These receptor sequences come from a man aged 18 to 35 in good health. Some clones in this sample may be carry-over from other donors' samples.

The chain recombines TRBV9 with TRBJ2-5, with 7 bases matching TRBD2. Germline V gene lookup returns CDR1 SGDLS and CDR2 YYNGEE. There are 15 residues in the CDR3. After removal of 0 bases from V and 5 bases from J, the junction contained 7 bases not matched to a gene. The CDR3 reads CASSVDLAVGETQYF. As DNA, the CDR3 is TGTGCCAGCAGCGTAGACCTAGCGGTCGGGGAGACCCAGTACTTC.

V and J are TRBV7-9 and TRBJ1-4; no firm D call. V was shortened by 6 bases and J by 0 bases, with 11 bases between the two germline ends. The CDR3 loop spans 15 amino acids. Germline V gene sequence: CDR1 SEHNR, CDR2 FQNEAQ (reference sequence). The chain's CDR3 is CASRSYRATNEKLFF. In DNA, the CDR3 is TGTGCCAGCAGATCCTACCGTGCAACTAATGAAAAACTGTTTTTT.

This chain links TRBV5-4 with TRBJ2-3, with D uncertain. V was shortened by 0 bases and J by 1 base, with 6 bases between the two germline ends. The CDR3 length is 14 residues. Germline V lookup: CDR1 SGHNT, CDR2 YYREEE (reference sequence). This CDR3 is CASSLDPRTDTQYF. The CDR3 DNA is TGTGCCAGCAGCTTGGACCCCCGCACAGATACGCAGTATTTT.

V usage is TRBV5-1 and J usage is TRBJ2-5; D remains ambiguous. Trimming stripped 8 bases from V and 0 bases from J, with 5 bases between. Germline V gives CDR1 SGHRS, CDR2 YFSETQ. The CDR3 consists of 11 residues. CDR3 protein: CASRYQETQYF. CDR3 coding DNA: TGCGCCAGTAGGTACCAAGAGACCCAGTACTTC.